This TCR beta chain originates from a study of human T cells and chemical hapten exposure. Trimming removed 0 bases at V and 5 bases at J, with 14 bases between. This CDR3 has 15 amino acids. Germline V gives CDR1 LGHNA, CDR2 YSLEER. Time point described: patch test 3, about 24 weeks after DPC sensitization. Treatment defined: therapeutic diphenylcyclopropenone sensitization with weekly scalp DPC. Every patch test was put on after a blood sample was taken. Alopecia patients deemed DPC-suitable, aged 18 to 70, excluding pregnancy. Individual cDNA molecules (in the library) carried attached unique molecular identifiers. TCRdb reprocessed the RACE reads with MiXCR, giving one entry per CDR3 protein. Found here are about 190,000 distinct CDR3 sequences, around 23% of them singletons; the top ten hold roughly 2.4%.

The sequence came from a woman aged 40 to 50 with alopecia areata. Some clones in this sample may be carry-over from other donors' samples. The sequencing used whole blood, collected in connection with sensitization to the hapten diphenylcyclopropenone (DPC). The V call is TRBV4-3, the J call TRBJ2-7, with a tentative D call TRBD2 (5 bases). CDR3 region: CASSQDQRGSHEQYF. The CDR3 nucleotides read TGCGCCAGCAGCCAAGATCAACGGGGTTCCCACGAGCAGTACTTC.